The rows below give T cell receptor beta chains drawn from one sample of a study of T-cell memory formation after mild COVID-19. In TCRdb, the 5' RACE reads were re-called with MiXCR into one record per CDR3 protein. This sample has 350,000 or so distinct CDR3 sequences; roughly 19% occur once, and the top ten carry over 20%. Sequencing was performed on PBMCs or a T cell subset sorted from them (not recorded which). These receptors came from a man younger than 35 who had mild COVID-19 (a few samples of this study predate the infection). Cell type and time point are not known. Each CDR3 is given with its conserved first and last residue. D genes are given only for firm matches. Clone size is shown for a subset of rows, as once, few, many or a class of expanded clone.

D: -
J: TRBJ1-2
size: many
V: TRBV7-9
length: 13
CDR3: CASSPTLNYGYTF
DNA: TGTGCCAGCAGTCCGACTCTTAACTATGGCTACACCTTC

D: -
J: TRBJ2-1
size: many
V: TRBV5-1
length: 17
CDR3: CASSLAGATFPGDEQFF
DNA: TGCGCCAGCAGCTTGGCCGGCGCGACTTTCCCGGGGGATGAGCAGTTCTTC

D: -
J: TRBJ1-2
size: -
V: TRBV12-3/TRBV12-4
length: 15
CDR3: CASSFTVEGLLGYTF
DNA: TGTGCCAGCAGTTTTACGGTGGAGGGTCTTCTTGGCTACACCTTC

D: -
J: TRBJ1-5
size: -
V: TRBV3-1
length: 13
CDR3: CASSQAPNQPQHF
DNA: TGTGCCAGCAGCCAGGCGCCTAATCAGCCCCAGCATTTT

D: -
J: TRBJ2-1
size: -
V: TRBV3-1
length: 17
CDR3: CASSHGGGTATYNEQFF
DNA: TGTGCCAGCAGCCATGGGGGGGGGACAGCTACCTACAATGAGCAGTTCTTC

D: TRBD1
J: TRBJ2-7
size: few
V: TRBV7-9
length: 14
CDR3: CASSGTGDYDEQYF
DNA: TGTGCCAGCAGCGGGACAGGGGATTACGACGAGCAGTACTTC

D: -
J: TRBJ2-5
size: -
V: TRBV5-6
length: 14
CDR3: CASSLVGSLGTQYF
DNA: TGTGCCAGCAGCTTGGTGGGCAGCCTTGGGACCCAGTACTTC

D: TRBD2
J: TRBJ2-5
size: -
V: TRBV7-8
length: 16
CDR3: CASSLVRGGPQETQYF
DNA: TGTGCCAGCAGCTTAGTCCGCGGGGGTCCTCAAGAGACCCAGTACTTC

D: -
J: TRBJ2-7
size: -
V: TRBV5-1
length: 13
CDR3: CASSLEQSYEQYF
DNA: TGCGCCAGCAGCTTGGAACAGTCCTACGAGCAGTACTTC

D: -
J: TRBJ2-1
size: -
V: TRBV7-7
length: 15
CDR3: CASSLGDASLNEQFF
DNA: TGTGCCAGCAGCTTAGGGGATGCAAGTCTAAATGAGCAGTTCTTC

D: TRBD1
J: TRBJ2-5
size: few
V: TRBV7-9
length: 15
CDR3: CASSRPGQGQETQYF
DNA: TGTGCCAGCAGCCGGCCGGGACAGGGGCAAGAGACCCAGTACTTC

D: TRBD2
J: TRBJ2-1
size: -
V: TRBV20-1
length: 16
CDR3: CSVGLAGRTSYNEQFF
DNA: TGCAGTGTCGGACTAGCGGGGCGTACCTCCTACAATGAGCAGTTCTTC

D: -
J: TRBJ1-2
size: -
V: TRBV20-1
length: 15
CDR3: CSARDPGTMGYGYTF
DNA: TGCAGTGCTAGAGATCCGGGCACCATGGGCTATGGCTACACCTTC

D: -
J: TRBJ2-1
size: few
V: TRBV7-7
length: 16
CDR3: CASSLGSGAYYNEQFF
DNA: TGTGCCAGCAGCTTAGGGTCTGGGGCCTACTACAATGAGCAGTTCTTC

D: -
J: TRBJ2-7
size: -
V: TRBV7-9
length: 13
CDR3: CASSTQGRYEQYF
DNA: TGTGCCAGCAGCACACAGGGACGGTACGAGCAGTACTTC

D: -
J: TRBJ1-1
size: -
V: TRBV4-3
length: 13
CDR3: CASSQDLKGEAFF
DNA: TGCGCCAGCAGCCAAGATCTGAAGGGAGAAGCTTTCTTT

D: TRBD1
J: TRBJ2-3
size: many
V: TRBV4-3
length: 12
CDR3: CASSRTGDAQYF
DNA: TGCGCCAGCAGCCGCACAGGGGACGCGCAGTATTTT

D: -
J: TRBJ2-3
size: few
V: TRBV9
length: 13
CDR3: CASSMFGTDTQYF
DNA: TGTGCCAGCAGCATGTTTGGCACAGATACGCAGTATTTT

D: -
J: TRBJ1-1
size: few
V: TRBV6-5
length: 12
CDR3: CAAQGYGTEAFF
DNA: TGTGCCGCACAAGGTTACGGGACTGAAGCTTTCTTT

D: -
J: TRBJ2-7
size: -
V: TRBV18
length: 13
CDR3: CASSPPSRVEQYF
DNA: TGTGCCAGCTCACCACCTTCCCGCGTCGAGCAGTACTTC

D: TRBD1
J: TRBJ2-7
size: -
V: TRBV2
length: 13
CDR3: CASSPDRDHEQYF
DNA: TGTGCCAGCAGTCCGGACAGGGACCACGAGCAGTACTTC

D: TRBD2
J: TRBJ2-5
size: -
V: TRBV5-1
length: 15
CDR3: CASRDLAGYQETQYF
DNA: TGCGCCAGCAGGGATCTAGCGGGGTACCAAGAGACCCAGTACTTC

D: -
J: TRBJ2-5
size: -
V: TRBV4-1
length: 15
CDR3: CASSPEADGRETQYF
DNA: TGCGCCAGCAGCCCCGAGGCGGACGGGCGGGAGACCCAGTACTTC

D: TRBD1
J: TRBJ2-5
size: once
V: TRBV5-5
length: 15
CDR3: CASNPTGVPKETQYF
DNA: TGTGCCAGCAACCCGACAGGGGTTCCTAAGGAGACCCAGTACTTC

D: TRBD1
J: TRBJ2-5
size: -
V: TRBV4-1
length: 14
CDR3: CASSQAGGRETQYF
DNA: TGCGCCAGCAGCCAAGCAGGGGGCAGGGAGACCCAGTACTTC

D: -
J: TRBJ1-1
size: -
V: TRBV9
length: 13
CDR3: CASSVLLNTEAFF
DNA: TGTGCCAGCAGCGTTTTACTGAACACTGAAGCTTTCTTT

D: -
J: TRBJ1-3
size: -
V: TRBV7-2
length: 14
CDR3: CASSLAPRGNTIYF
DNA: TGTGCCAGCAGCTTAGCCCCCAGGGGAAACACCATATATTTT

D: -
J: TRBJ2-7
size: -
V: TRBV20-1
length: 10
CDR3: CSASFDEQYF
DNA: TGCAGTGCTAGCTTCGACGAGCAGTACTTC

D: TRBD1
J: TRBJ2-1
size: few
V: TRBV5-1
length: 16
CDR3: CASSFTGTGQPREQFF
DNA: TGCGCCAGCAGCTTTACCGGGACAGGGCAACCACGCGAGCAGTTCTTC

D: -
J: TRBJ2-2
size: -
V: TRBV10-1
length: 14
CDR3: CASSYRARTGELFF
DNA: TGCGCCAGCAGCTACCGGGCCCGAACCGGGGAGCTGTTTTTT

D: TRBD1
J: TRBJ2-4
size: few
V: TRBV6-6
length: 14
CDR3: CASSWAGTGDIQYF
DNA: TGTGCCAGCAGCTGGGCCGGGACAGGGGACATTCAGTACTTC

D: -
J: TRBJ1-5
size: few
V: TRBV12-3/TRBV12-4
length: 12
CDR3: CASSWGRQPQHF
DNA: TGTGCCAGCAGTTGGGGGAGGCAGCCCCAGCATTTT

D: -
J: TRBJ2-3
size: many
V: TRBV4-1
length: 14
CDR3: CASSPMRVTDTQYF
DNA: TGCGCCAGCAGCCCCATGCGGGTCACAGATACGCAGTATTTT

D: -
J: TRBJ2-3
size: many
V: TRBV7-2
length: 16
CDR3: CASSSGLWASTDTQYF
DNA: TGTGCCAGCAGCTCCGGGCTGTGGGCTAGCACAGATACGCAGTATTTT

D: -
J: TRBJ1-1
size: -
V: TRBV3-1
length: 18
CDR3: CASSQDRFRGLSGTEAFF
DNA: TGTGCCAGCAGCCAAGATCGGTTTCGTGGACTTTCGGGCACTGAAGCTTTCTTT

D: -
J: TRBJ2-7
size: -
V: TRBV6-2/TRBV6-3
length: 13
CDR3: CASSAYEAYEQYF
DNA: TGTGCCAGCAGTGCGTACGAAGCCTACGAGCAGTACTTC

D: -
J: TRBJ1-6
size: few
V: TRBV7-2
length: 13
CDR3: CASSQDSNSPLHF
DNA: TGTGCCAGCAGCCAGGACAGTAATTCACCCCTCCACTTT

D: -
J: TRBJ2-7
size: few
V: TRBV6-6
length: 12
CDR3: CATQEGDDEQYF
DNA: TGTGCCACTCAGGAGGGGGACGACGAGCAGTACTTC

D: TRBD2
J: TRBJ2-5
size: -
V: TRBV5-1
length: 17
CDR3: CASSGTTSGGNQETQYF
DNA: TGCGCCAGCAGCGGAACGACTAGCGGGGGGAATCAAGAGACCCAGTACTTC

D: TRBD2
J: TRBJ2-7
size: -
V: TRBV6-6
length: 16
CDR3: CASSPHGGGYSYEQYF
DNA: TGTGCCAGCAGTCCTCATGGCGGGGGGTACTCCTACGAGCAGTACTTC

D: -
J: TRBJ2-2
size: few
V: TRBV5-8
length: 15
CDR3: CTSSFGTVYTGELFF
DNA: TGTACCAGCAGCTTCGGGACGGTTTACACCGGGGAGCTGTTTTTT

D: -
J: TRBJ2-1
size: few
V: TRBV12-3/TRBV12-4
length: 11
CDR3: CASSWGYEQFF
DNA: TGTGCCAGCAGTTGGGGCTATGAGCAGTTCTTC

D: -
J: TRBJ2-5
size: -
V: TRBV11-2
length: 14
CDR3: CASSLALLGETQYF
DNA: TGTGCCAGCAGCTTAGCCCTACTCGGGGAGACCCAGTACTTC

D: TRBD2
J: TRBJ2-1
size: many
V: TRBV6-5
length: 16
CDR3: CASSSRLAVRGDEQFF
DNA: TGTGCCAGCAGTTCTAGACTAGCGGTGAGGGGCGATGAGCAGTTCTTC

D: -
J: TRBJ2-4
size: many
V: TRBV20-1
length: 14
CDR3: CSTPPGIAKNIQYF
DNA: TGCAGTACCCCTCCAGGCATAGCCAAAAACATTCAGTACTTC

D: TRBD1
J: TRBJ2-1
size: -
V: TRBV2
length: 15
CDR3: CASSYDRGDYNEQFF
DNA: TGTGCCAGCAGTTATGACAGGGGAGATTACAATGAGCAGTTCTTC

D: TRBD1
J: TRBJ1-2
size: few
V: TRBV7-2
length: 13
CDR3: CASSRQGHYGYTF
DNA: TGTGCCAGCAGCCGACAGGGGCACTATGGCTACACCTTC

D: TRBD2
J: TRBJ2-1
size: -
V: TRBV20-1
length: 15
CDR3: CSARALAGYYNEQFF
DNA: TGCAGTGCTAGAGCCCTAGCGGGGTACTACAATGAGCAGTTCTTC

D: -
J: TRBJ2-7
size: -
V: TRBV3-1
length: 13
CDR3: CASSQELGSEQYF
DNA: TGTGCCAGCAGCCAAGAACTCGGCAGCGAGCAGTACTTC

D: -
J: TRBJ2-1
size: few
V: TRBV9
length: 16
CDR3: CASSVSAVEPYNEQFF
DNA: TGTGCCAGCAGCGTCTCCGCCGTCGAGCCATATAATGAGCAGTTCTTC

D: -
J: TRBJ1-1
size: few
V: TRBV6-5
length: 15
CDR3: CASSWQGGMNTEAFF
DNA: TGTGCCAGCAGTTGGCAAGGGGGGATGAACACTGAAGCTTTCTTT

D: -
J: TRBJ2-2
size: -
V: TRBV29-1
length: 16
CDR3: CSVEGVQEGDTGELFF
DNA: TGCAGCGTTGAGGGGGTTCAGGAGGGGGACACCGGGGAGCTGTTTTTT

D: -
J: TRBJ1-2
size: -
V: TRBV11-2
length: 14
CDR3: CASSLVSGIPGYTF
DNA: TGTGCCAGCAGCTTAGTCAGCGGTATCCCTGGCTACACCTTC

D: TRBD2
J: TRBJ2-1
size: few
V: TRBV6-5
length: 13
CDR3: CATGLAEYNEQFF
DNA: TGTGCCACCGGACTAGCGGAGTACAATGAGCAGTTCTTC

D: -
J: TRBJ2-7
size: many
V: TRBV7-2
length: 14
CDR3: CASSSRTLDYEQYF
DNA: TGTGCCAGCAGCTCACGGACCCTAGACTACGAGCAGTACTTC

D: -
J: TRBJ1-1
size: few
V: TRBV5-1
length: 13
CDR3: CASTSVRNTEAFF
DNA: TGCGCCAGCACAAGTGTCAGAAACACTGAAGCTTTCTTT